A selection of T cell receptor beta chains follows, all from one sample in a study of blood T cell repertoires in COVID-19. Sequencing was performed with immunoSEQ multiplex PCR; in TCRdb, only in-frame clones are kept and a portion is missing. The sample holds some 100,000 clones, around 89% seen once. Sequenced material: peripheral blood. Every receptor here comes from a human donor with acute or convalescent COVID-19. The donor label of this sample is uncertain. CDR3s include the opening cysteine and the closing phenylalanine or tryptophan.

TRBV7-9,TRBJ1-2,13,CASSPSANYGYTF
TRBV11-2,TRBJ2-7,15,CASSLRTGGTYEQYF
TRBV19,TRBJ1-5,16,CASSALVSGGNQPQHF
TRBV7-9,TRBJ1-1,15,CASSFPGREAAEAFF
TRBV20-1,TRBJ2-3,14,CSASSGGATDTQYF
TRBV18,TRBJ1-2,15,CASSPIQSLAYGYTF
TRBV7-7,TRBJ2-2,15,CASSLGGGYTGELFF
TRBV7-2,TRBJ2-1,15,CASRPPGGSYNEQFF
TRBV10-3,TRBJ1-2,13,CAISDKGNYGYTF
TRBV4-1,TRBJ1-2,14,CASSHPGQVYGYTF
TRBV2,TRBJ2-7,15,CASSESSGSRNEQYF
TRBV7-8,TRBJ1-1,14,CASSIMTGSTEAFF
TRBV18,TRBJ2-7,15,CASSPTSGSSYEQYF
TRBV19,TRBJ1-4,14,CASSMWGLNEKLFF
TRBV10-2,TRBJ2-7,16,CASSESGTGGSYEQYF
TRBV6-5,TRBJ1-2,13,CASTTGEGYGYTF
TRBV9,TRBJ1-4,14,CASSVEGRDGKLFF
TRBV6-5,TRBJ1-1,14,CASSYSGRGTEAFF
TRBV6-5,TRBJ1-2,14,CASSPGTASYGYTF
TRBV13,TRBJ2-5,13,CASSLGFPETQYF
TRBV7-3,TRBJ2-7,13,CASSLDRGLEQYF
TRBV18,TRBJ1-2,14,CASSPGQGNYGYTF
TRBV15,TRBJ1-5,15,CATSRRQASNQPQHF
TRBV28,TRBJ1-2,15,CASSPSDRGNYGYTF
TRBV30,TRBJ1-1,15,CAWSDAGLWNTEAFF
TRBV28,TRBJ2-3,17,CASSFQGSGGISDTQYF
TRBV14,TRBJ1-1,18,CASSQDYQWGYRVTEAFF
TRBV7-6,TRBJ1-4,19,CASSPAGRGLVATNEKLFF
TRBV5-6,TRBJ2-2,14,CASSLGGAAGELFF
TRBV5-1,TRBJ1-1,14,CASSLQGFGTEAFF
TRBV19,TRBJ2-1,15,CASSRGGITYNEQFF
TRBV19,TRBJ1-1,16,CASSTGQGGTNTEAFF
TRBV4-1,TRBJ1-5,15,CASSQDQYSNQPQHF
TRBV4-3,TRBJ1-4,17,CASSQDLQIATNEKLFF
TRBV28,TRBJ1-5,14,CASTIGQGGKPQHF
TRBV27,TRBJ2-1,14,CATTQGAGIGEQFF